This section outlines one T cell receptor beta chain sequence together with its context. This sample stems from a study of blood T cell repertoires in COVID-19. Study as a whole: Nucleic acid was either cDNA or gDNA, and it came from T cells, B-cell-depleted T cells, or PBMCs.

The assay was immunoSEQ multiplex PCR, and TCRdb's table has in-frame clones only and misses some. In the table there are approximately 100,000 clones, 85% of which are singletons. V lost 0 bases, J lost 8 bases, and 12 bases lay in between. The germline gives CDR1 SGHTS, CDR2 YDEGEE. The CDR3 covers 14 residues. This clonotype was obtained from a woman between 65 and 79 years old with active or convalescent COVID-19. Specimen: peripheral blood. This chain links TRBV5-8 with TRBJ1-5; D is ambiguous. CDR3 coding DNA: TGTGCCAGCAGCTTGGGGCCCCGGAGAGAGCCCCAGCATTTT. It encodes CASSLGPRREPQHF.